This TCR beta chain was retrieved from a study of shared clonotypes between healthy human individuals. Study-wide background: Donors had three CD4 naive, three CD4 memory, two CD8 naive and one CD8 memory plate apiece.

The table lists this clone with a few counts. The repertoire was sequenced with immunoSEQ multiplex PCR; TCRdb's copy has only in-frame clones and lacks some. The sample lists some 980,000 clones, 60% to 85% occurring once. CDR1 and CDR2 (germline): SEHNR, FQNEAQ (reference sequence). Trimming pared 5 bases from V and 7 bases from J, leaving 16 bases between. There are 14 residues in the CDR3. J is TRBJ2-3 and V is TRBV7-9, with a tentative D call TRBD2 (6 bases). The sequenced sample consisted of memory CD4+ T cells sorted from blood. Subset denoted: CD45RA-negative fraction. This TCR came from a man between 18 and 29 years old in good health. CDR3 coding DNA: TGTGCCAGCAGCCACCTGGGGACTGGCTATACGCAGTATTTT. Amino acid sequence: CASSHLGTGYTQYF.